Shown below are 29 T cell receptor beta chains from a single sample sequenced in a study of blood T cell repertoires in COVID-19 (dated by TCRdb to 2018 to 2021). The library was produced with the immunoSEQ multiplex PCR assay. The source is immuneACCESS, and TCRdb retained only in-frame sequences with V and J called. Part of the clones is not carried over; for the studies checked, unresolved V genes explain less than half of this, and the remainder is unexplained. The sample has around 220,000 clones on record, more than 60% of them singletons. The top ten clones comprise about 4% of the sample. Sequenced sample: peripheral blood. Receptors originate from a middle-aged woman with active or convalescent COVID-19.

This chain uses TRBV19 with TRBJ2-7; 7 bases map to TRBD1. Germline CDR1 is LNHDA and CDR2 is SQIVND (reference sequence). The CDR3 sequence is 13 residues long. V lost 4 bases, J lost 4 bases, and 4 bases stayed unmatched. The CDR3 loop reads CASSTKTGYEQYV. For the CDR3, the DNA is TGTGCCAGTAGTACCAAGACAGGGTACGAGCAGTACGTC.

This rearrangement joins TRBV3-1 (or the pseudogene TRBV3-2) to TRBJ2-1, with 11 positions matching TRBD2. With 4 bases clipped from V and 9 bases from J, the junction kept 11 bases outside the gene matches. Per the germline V gene, CDR1 is LGHDT and CDR2 is YNNKEL (reference sequence). The length of the CDR3 is 16 residues. The CDR3 DNA follows: TGTGCCAGCAGCCGTCTCTTTAGCGGGGGGGCCTCTGAGCAGTTCTTC. It translates to CASSRLFSGGASEQFF.

The V call is TRBV6-5, the J call TRBJ2-3; 7 bases match TRBD2. The CDR3 runs 16 residues. Trimming at V came to 2 bases and at J to 4 bases, leaving 9 bases not matched to a gene. Germline CDR1 and CDR2: MNHEY and SVGAGI. CDR3 sequence: CASSYGLAASPDTQYF. As DNA, the CDR3 is TGTGCCAGCAGTTACGGGCTAGCGGCATCCCCAGATACGCAGTATTTT.

The chain uses TRBV7-7 and TRBJ1-4, with D possibly matching TRBD1 (5 bases). CDR3 size: 13 residues. Germline CDR1 is SSHAT and CDR2 is FNYEAQ (reference sequence). CDR3: CPKPGRSNEKLFF. The DNA of the CDR3 is TGTCCAAAGCCAGGGCGCTCTAATGAAAAACTGTTTTTT.

This clone was recorded a few times. CDR3 amino acids: CASSPGGRVNEQYV. CDR3 nucleotide sequence: TGTGCCAGCTCACCCGGTGGCAGGGTAAACGAGCAGTACGTC. This chain connects TRBV18 to TRBJ2-7; D might be TRBD1 (5 bases). The CDR3 has 14 amino acids. Germline V gene data show CDR1 as KGHSH and CDR2 as LQKENI. Trimming removed 3 bases from V and 5 bases from J, with 14 bases in between.

This clone was detected ten times or more. The V call is TRBV3-1 (or the pseudogene TRBV3-2), the J call TRBJ2-7, with 14 bases fitting TRBD2. CDR1 LGHDT and CDR2 YNNKEL come from the germline V gene (reference sequence). The CDR3 extends over 15 amino acids. The ends lost 4 bases at V and 3 bases at J; junction bases unmatched: 2. CDR3 sequence reads: CASSLGLAGDYEQYF. The CDR3 DNA reads TGTGCCAGCAGCCTGGGACTAGCGGGGGACTACGAGCAGTACTTC.

The chain employs TRBV28 and TRBJ1-2; 9 bases fit TRBD1. CDR1 is MDHEN, CDR2 SYDVKM, per germline. The trim removed 6 bases at V and 6 bases at J, leaving 17 bases unmatched. CDR3 size: 17 residues. CDR3 loop: CASRGWTGEQGYDGYTF. CDR3 DNA sequence: TGTGCCAGCAGGGGGTGGACAGGGGAACAGGGCTATGATGGCTACACCTTC.

The CDR3 nucleotides read TGCAGCGTCCGACAGGGGGCGATCTATAATTCACCCCTCCACTTT. As protein: CSVRQGAIYNSPLHF. This chain links TRBV29-1 with TRBJ1-6, with 10 positions matching TRBD1. V trimming: 6 bases; J trimming: 3 bases; junction bases outside the gene matches: 5. CDR3 length: 15 amino acids. Looked up from germline, CDR1 is SQVTM and CDR2 is ANQGSEA.

This chain joins TRBV28 and TRBJ2-1; D perhaps matches TRBD2 (5 bases). Germline-derived CDR1 and CDR2 are MDHEN and SYDVKM. V dropped 4 bases and J dropped 2 bases, with 12 bases sitting between them. This CDR3 comprises 15 residues. The CDR3 DNA is TGTGCCAGCAGTTCCAGGAGGAGGACCTACAATGAGCAGTTCTTC. As protein: CASSSRRRTYNEQFF.

This clone was recorded once. The chain is built from TRBV6-1 and TRBJ1-2; tentative D call: TRBD1 (6 bases). Trimming removed 7 bases at V and 7 bases at J, with 16 bases between. Germline values: CDR1 MNHNS, CDR2 SASEGT. The CDR3 length is 13 residues. Here the CDR3 reads CASTIPGATGYTF. The DNA of the CDR3 is TGTGCCAGCACGATTCCAGGGGCGACTGGCTACACCTTC.

About this clone itself: The sample has other DNA sequences that encode this CDR3 too. CDR3 sequence: CASSFDRGGTEAFF. The CDR3 nucleotides read TGCGCCAGCAGCTTCGACAGGGGCGGCACTGAAGCTTTCTTT. The J gene is TRBJ1-1, the V gene TRBV5-1; 8 bases match TRBD1. The germline CDR1 and CDR2 sequences are SGHRS and YFSETQ. The CDR3 spans 14 residues. Trimming removed 2 bases from V and 4 bases from J; junction bases left unmatched: 4.

Only one count was recorded for this clone. The genes are TRBV3-1 (or the pseudogene TRBV3-2) and TRBJ2-3; perhaps TRBD2 as D (6 bases). Germline lookup yields CDR1 LGHDT and CDR2 YNNKEL (reference sequence). This CDR3 has 18 amino acids. V lost 1 base and J 1 base, leaving 18 bases between the germline ends. CDR3 region: CASSQGRSGLGRTDTQYF. The CDR3 coding sequence is TGTGCCAGCAGCCAAGGCCGTTCGGGACTTGGGCGCACAGATACGCAGTATTTT.

The rearrangement joins TRBV5-3 to TRBJ2-1, with 13 bases fitting TRBD2. TRBV5-3 is an open reading frame, and its role is uncertain. The V and J ends lost 4 bases and 4 bases, in that order; junction bases with no gene match: 8. CDR3 size: 17 residues. The CDR3 sequence is CARSDLKTSGGYNEQFF. In nucleotides, the CDR3 is TGTGCCAGAAGCGACCTCAAGACTAGCGGGGGGTACAATGAGCAGTTCTTC.

This clone was detected a few times. The chain recombines TRBV29-1 with TRBJ2-2; perhaps TRBD2 as D (5 bases). Deletions cut 4 bases from V and 0 bases from J, with 6 bases between. The CDR3 loop spans 13 amino acids. Germline-derived CDR1 and CDR2 are SQVTM and ANQGSEA. CDR3 coding DNA: TGCAGCGTTGGACTATCGAACACCGGGGAGCTGTTTTTT. Protein sequence: CSVGLSNTGELFF.

The rearrangement joins TRBV11-2 to TRBJ2-5; TRBD2 matches 9 bases. The CDR3 is made up of 15 amino acids. The trim removed 5 bases at V and 5 bases at J, leaving 9 bases unmatched. Germline CDR1 is SGHAT and CDR2 is FQNNGV. The CDR3 is CASSLLAGVRETQYF. DNA for the CDR3: TGTGCCAGCAGCCTATTAGCGGGGGTGAGGGAGACCCAGTACTTC.

The V and J genes are TRBV19 and TRBJ1-1, with 9 nucleotides matching TRBD1. Trimming cost V 7 bases and J 7 bases; bases outside gene matches: 7. CDR1 is LNHDA, CDR2 SQIVND, per germline (reference sequence). The CDR3 is 13 amino acids. The CDR3 DNA is TGTGCCAGTACAACAGGGGGCCGAAATGAAGCTTTCTTT. This translates into CASTTGGRNEAFF. The full variable domain, rest sourced from reference TRBV19 and TRBJ1-1, is DGGITQSPKYLFRKEGQNVTLSCEQNLNHDAMYWYRQDPGQGLRLIYYSQIVNDFQKGDIAEGYSVSREKKESFPLTVTSAQKNPTAFYLCASTTGGRNEAFFGQGTRLTVV.

This rearrangement joins TRBV21-1 to TRBJ1-2; the DNA was not compared with TRBD1, the D call given in the table. TRBV21-1 is labeled a pseudogene. The CDR3 sequence is 14 residues long. The DNA for the CDR3 is TGTGCCAGCAACCACCCCGACAGGCTTAGTGGCTACACCTTC. This gives the protein CASNHPDRLSGYTF.

The J gene is TRBJ1-6, the V gene TRBV6-1; D remains ambiguous. This CDR3 comprises 15 residues. The germline V gene has CDR1 MNHNS and CDR2 SASEGT. V dropped 0 bases and J dropped 6 bases, with 9 bases sitting between them. CDR3 DNA: TGTGCCAGCAGTGAAGCTCACGGTACTAATTCACCCCTCCACTTT. This translates into CASSEAHGTNSPLHF.

The rearrangement links TRBV4-1 to TRBJ2-1; 7 bases map to TRBD2. CDR3 length equals 15 residues. Germline CDR1 MGHRA, CDR2 YSYEKL. Trimming removed 2 bases from V and 4 bases from J; junction bases left unmatched: 5. CDR3 in amino acids: CASSQSSGVYNEQFF. CDR3 in DNA: TGCGCCAGCAGCCAAAGCAGCGGGGTTTACAATGAGCAGTTCTTC.

In its sample, this clone was seen many times. Within the sample, other DNA sequences also encode this same CDR3. The chain has TRBV11-1 and TRBJ1-1; maybe TRBD1 (6 bases). Trimming shortened V by 5 bases and J by 2 bases, and 12 bases separated the two germline ends. The CDR3 runs to 14 residues. Germline V gene data show CDR1 as SGHAT and CDR2 as FQDESV (reference sequence). For the CDR3, the DNA is TGTGCCAGCAGCCCTACGACAGGAAACACTGAAGCTTTCTTT. Translation: CASSPTTGNTEAFF.

This chain joins TRBV5-4 and TRBJ2-1; D is ambiguous. CDR3 size: 15 residues. The V gene's germline CDR1 is SGHNT and CDR2 YYREEE (reference sequence). Trimming removed 0 bases from V and 8 bases from J, with 15 bases in between. The CDR3 region is CASSLAGRKRDEQFF. DNA of the CDR3: TGTGCCAGCAGCTTGGCCGGAAGAAAACGGGATGAGCAGTTCTTC.

J is TRBJ1-6 and V is TRBV4-1; maybe TRBD1 (6 bases). CDR3 length equals 16 residues. V was shortened by 4 bases and J by 7 bases, with 17 bases between the two germline ends. Germline CDR1 reads MGHRA; CDR2 reads YSYEKL. The chain's CDR3 is CASSRNAGQPNSPLHF. The CDR3 coding sequence is TGCGCCAGCAGCCGGAATGCAGGACAGCCCAATTCACCCCTCCACTTT.

This chain links TRBV3-1 (or the pseudogene TRBV3-2) with TRBJ1-2; 8 bases are a match to TRBD1. V dropped 1 base and J dropped 5; count of bases not matched to a gene: 9. The CDR3 length is 16 residues. Per germline, CDR1 LGHDT and CDR2 YNNKEL (reference sequence). Here the CDR3 DNA reads TGTGCCAGCAGCCAAGCAGGACAGGGTCATCTGTATGGCTACACCTTC. It specifies CASSQAGQGHLYGYTF.

This clone was seen a few times. Written as DNA, the CDR3 is TGTGCCAGTAGTCCTGACAGGGGGCGCGCGTACGGCTACACCTTC. Residues: CASSPDRGRAYGYTF. The V and J genes are TRBV19 and TRBJ1-2, with 10 bases that match TRBD1. With 5 bases clipped from V and 8 bases from J, the junction kept 11 bases outside the gene matches. From germline, CDR1 is LNHDA and CDR2 SQIVND (reference sequence). The CDR3 covers 15 residues.

This rearrangement joins TRBV28 to TRBJ1-6, with TRBD1 matching over 7 bases. The CDR3 covers 16 residues. Trimming took 4 bases from V and 5 from J; bases not matched to a gene: 8. Germline CDR1 and CDR2: MDHEN and SYDVKM. This CDR3 is CASSSADRVNNSPLHF. The CDR3, as DNA: TGTGCCAGCAGTTCGGCAGACAGGGTGAATAATTCACCCCTCCACTTT.

V gene TRBV12-3 or TRBV12-4 combines with J gene TRBJ1-2; TRBD1 is a possible D gene (6 bases). This CDR3 region has 13 residues. Trimming removed 7 bases at V and 7 bases at J, with 16 bases between. Here the CDR3 DNA reads TGTGCCAGCACCTTACGGGGGGCGCGTGGCTACACCTTC. Protein: CASTLRGARGYTF.

The CDR3 coding sequence is TGTGCCTGGAGCAAACTAGCGGGGGGGCCCCTAAAGTCGGATACGCAGTATTTT. It yields the protein CAWSKLAGGPLKSDTQYF. The chain carries TRBV30 and TRBJ2-3, with TRBD2 matching over 13 bases. Germline V gene data show CDR1 as GTSNPN and CDR2 as SVGIG (reference sequence). V lost 3 bases, J lost 6 bases, and 15 bases stayed unmatched. The CDR3 totals 18 residues.

The J gene is TRBJ1-5, the V gene TRBV19, with D perhaps matching TRBD1 (6 bases). From germline, CDR1 is LNHDA and CDR2 SQIVND (reference sequence). Between the trimmed V and J ends, which lost 6 bases and 4 bases, there was a span of 10 bases. CDR3 length: 13 residues. This chain's CDR3 is CASRDRRNQPQHF. The CDR3 bases are TGTGCCAGTAGAGACAGGCGGAATCAGCCCCAGCATTTT.

Here the CDR3 DNA reads TGTGCCAGCAGTTTAAACAGGGTGAGCAATCAGCCCCAGCATTTT. It yields the protein CASSLNRVSNQPQHF. The chain employs TRBV27 and TRBJ1-5; possible D gene TRBD1, 6 bases. CDR1 and CDR2 (germline): MNHEY, SMNVEV (reference sequence). Trimming took off 2 bases at V and 1 base at J, with 9 bases between the two ends. CDR3 length equals 15 residues.